A single T cell receptor beta chain is shown here with its context. Only a few counts were recorded for this clonotype. Its antigen has not been determined. Base qualities are not at hand, and no much larger clone is one base apart. The record originates from a study of spatial heterogeneity in lung cancer (dated by TCRdb to about 2019). About the investigation overall: More beta-chain than alpha-chain transcripts were consistently detected, likely reflecting higher beta-chain transcript abundance. Both alpha and beta chains were TCR-sequenced in samples taken at surgery, namely 220 tumor regions, approximately 66 matched nontumor lung samples and just over 55 PBMC samples. The study linked features of the TCR repertoire to counts of nonsynonymous mutations, which were determined by whole-exome sequencing of tumor tissue. A strong correlation was found between TCR transcript counts in tumor regions and a T cell transcriptional module score from matched bulk RNA-seq. In the raw uncorrected reads, each unique combination of TCR and UMI appeared more than ten times on average. The study quantitatively compared TCR alpha and beta repertoires across multiple tumor regions, matched nontumor lung and blood in non-small cell lung cancer. Study-wide findings and limitations: The tumor nonsynonymous mutation count correlated with the number of expanded intratumoral alpha and beta TCRs. Confirming at a functional level the hypothesis that regional TCRs recognize regional mutations was considered to require additional single-cell paired TCR alpha and beta sequencing. The count of ubiquitous expanded TCRs correlated with the count of ubiquitous nonsynonymous mutations, and the count of regional expanded TCRs correlated with the count of regional nonsynonymous mutations. TCR-seq coverage of tumor T cells was estimated at only about 7% for alpha chains and less than 15% for beta chains.

Libraries came from 5' RACE. The instrument was a NextSeq 500. To allow correction of PCR and sequencing errors, the TCR library protocol tagged every TCR cDNA molecule with a unique molecular identifier. Regarding the original processing steps: Decombinator tools were used for TCR identification, UMI-based error correction and CDR3 extraction. Expanded TCRs were defined as those above a frequency of 2 per 1,000, corresponding to the top 1% of the tumor frequency distribution. Expanded tumor TCRs were classed as regional if statistically deemed absent (corrected P<0.05) from at least one tumor region, otherwise ubiquitous. Each repertoire was subsampled 100 times to 5,000 TCRs, after which Renyi diversity was computed with the R vegan package. CDR3 similarity networks were built from amino acid triplet string-kernel similarity, with CDR3s being connected when pairwise similarity was above 0.82. TCRdb took the public reads, trimmed them with fastp at Q25, ran MiXCR for clone calling and kept in-frame beta chains. Identical CDR3 protein sequences are pooled into one entry, listed with their most common genes and DNA. These V and J calls rely on TCRdb rather than the paper's analysis. The table for this sample lists about 15,000 distinct CDR3 sequences; less than 9.5% of them were counted only once. Jointly, the top ten make up more than 7% of the sample.

The label giving this sample's time point can be read as: sample taken at primary tumor resection. Samples were obtained from approximately 72 patients with early-stage, untreated non-small cell lung cancer from the lung TRACERx cohort. Whole RNA extracted from tumor and nontumor lung tissue, or from cryopreserved PBMC samples, was used for TCR sequencing without cell sorting. Patients were selected for TCR sequencing only if sufficient RNA was available from at least two tumor regions. Before being selected, tumor and adjacent nontumor lung specimens were reviewed by a lung pathologist. The germline V gene sets CDR1 to SNHLY and CDR2 to FYNNEI. The CDR3 goes from the cysteine to the phenylalanine over 15 residues. Only CDR3 DNA remains: 45 bases, in frame from the first base. Here V drops 2 bases and J drops 6 bases, and the junction holds 7 bases not matched to any gene.

The chain employs TRBV2 and TRBJ2-1; 7 junctional bases match TRBD1. The material sequenced was lung tumor tissue, taken at surgery. This receptor was obtained from a male donor with early-stage non-small cell lung cancer. The DNA sequence follows: TGTGCCAGCAGTGAACTGTGGGACAGCACCAATGAGCAGTTCTTC. Its protein reads: CASSELWDSTNEQFF. The entire variable domain, with the stretches around the CDR3 drawn from the reference TRBV2 and TRBJ2-1 proteins, is EPEVTQTPSHQVTQMGQEVILRCVPISNHLYFYWYRQILGQKVEFLVSFYNNEISEKSEIFDDQFSVERPDGSNFTLKIRSTKLEDSAMYFCASSELWDSTNEQFFGPGTRLTVL.